These T cell receptor beta chains were read from a single sample in a study of cytomegalovirus exposure and HLA in healthy donors. Repertoires were generated with immunoSEQ multiplex PCR, while TCRdb's copy carries only in-frame clones and drops some. The table has about 220,000 clones, roughly 82% seen once. Sequencing was performed on PBMCs. The origin of the receptors is a man between 40 and 49 years old in good health and CMV-seropositive. Each CDR3 is given with its conserved first and last residue. D genes are given only for firm matches. Size is omitted from some rows. Given values are once, few, many or a class for expanded clones.

V,D,size,J,DNA,CDR3
TRBV29-1,TRBD1,few,TRBJ1-1,TGCAGCGGGTTCGACAGGGTAGGCACTGAAGCTTTCTTT,CSGFDRVGTEAFF
TRBV7-9,TRBD1,.,TRBJ2-6,TGTGCCAGCAACCGGGACAGTTTCTCTGGGGCCAACGTCCTGACTTTC,CASNRDSFSGANVLTF
TRBV28,.,.,TRBJ1-5,TGTGCCAGCAGACATCACAGGACAGCCTGGAATCAGCCCCAGCATTTT,CASRHHRTAWNQPQHF
TRBV7-6,.,.,TRBJ2-7,TGTGCCAGCAGCCCGATGGGGACTTACGAGCAGTACTTC,CASSPMGTYEQYF
TRBV2,TRBD2,few,TRBJ2-1,TGTGCCAGCAGTGATTATCCGGGAGGGCCAGGTGAGCAGTTCTTC,CASSDYPGGPGEQFF
TRBV27,.,.,TRBJ2-7,TGTGCCAGCAGGCCGGCTACAGGTGCCAGCTCCTACGAGCAGTACTTC,CASRPATGASSYEQYF
TRBV7-3,.,.,TRBJ2-7,TGTGCCAGCAGCTTTAATGCGGGCTACGAGCAGTACTTC,CASSFNAGYEQYF
TRBV11-3,TRBD2,few,TRBJ2-1,TGTGCCAGCAGCTGGACCGGACTAGCGGGAGTAGCTGAGCAGTTCTTC,CASSWTGLAGVAEQFF
TRBV7-9,.,.,TRBJ2-5,TGTGCCAGCAGCTTAGGGCTTGGAGAGACCCAGTACTTC,CASSLGLGETQYF
TRBV6-5,TRBD2,.,TRBJ2-1,TGTGCCAGCAGTTATCGCGGGAGCGGGGGCAATGAGCAGTTCTTC,CASSYRGSGGNEQFF
TRBV14,TRBD1,.,TRBJ1-2,TGTGCCAGCAGCCCCGACAGGGTCCGTGGCTACACCTTC,CASSPDRVRGYTF
TRBV5-8,.,.,TRBJ2-7,TGTGCCAGCAGCCTCAGCGGGCCCTACGAGCAGTACTTC,CASSLSGPYEQYF
TRBV4-2,.,few,TRBJ2-1,TGTGCCAGCAGCCAAGTTGGTAGCGGTAATGAGCAGTTCTTC,CASSQVGSGNEQFF
TRBV27,TRBD1,.,TRBJ1-5,TGTGCCAGCAGTGAAAGGACAGGGGATCAGCCCCAGCATTTT,CASSERTGDQPQHF
TRBV4-1,.,.,TRBJ2-2,TGCGCCAGCAGCCAAGATGACTACACCGGGGAGCTGTTTTTT,CASSQDDYTGELFF
TRBV2,.,once,TRBJ2-7,TGTGCCAGCTCCCGGGCCTACGAGCAGTACTTC,CASSRAYEQYF
TRBV7-9,TRBD1,.,TRBJ1-2,TGTGCCAGCAGCCATTCCGGGACAGGGGGCGCATATGGCTACACCTTC,CASSHSGTGGAYGYTF
TRBV19,TRBD2,.,TRBJ2-2,TGTGCCAGTAGGTCCCTAGCGGGAGGGCCTACCGGGGAGCTGTTTTTT,CASRSLAGGPTGELFF
TRBV5-6,.,.,TRBJ2-7,TGTGCCAGCAGCTTAGGTACGGGAGTTCGTTCCGAGCAGTACTTC,CASSLGTGVRSEQYF
TRBV10-2,TRBD1,.,TRBJ2-1,TGCGCCAGCACTTCCGGGACAGGGGACAGCGAGCAGTTCTTC,CASTSGTGDSEQFF
TRBV7-2,.,once,TRBJ1-2,TGTGCCAGCAGCCGTCGCGGGAACTCCTATGGCTACACCTTC,CASSRRGNSYGYTF
TRBV25-1,TRBD2,.,TRBJ2-2,TGTGCCAGCAGTGTACTAGCGGGGAACACCGGGGAGCTGTTTTTT,CASSVLAGNTGELFF
TRBV7-9,TRBD1,.,TRBJ1-4,TGTGCCAGCAGCGACAGGGGGCGCGAAAAACTGTTTTTT,CASSDRGREKLFF
TRBV9,.,.,TRBJ1-2,TGTGCCAGCAGCGTAGGGGGAGGGGGTCCCCCTTACTATGGCTACACCTTC,CASSVGGGGPPYYGYTF
TRBV7-9,.,.,TRBJ2-1,TGTGCCAGCAGCCTTACTGGTTACAATGAGCAGTTCTTC,CASSLTGYNEQFF
TRBV30,.,once,TRBJ1-5,TGTGCCTGGACTGAGGACTTCTCTAAAACGCCCCAGCATTTT,CAWTEDFSKTPQHF
TRBV14,TRBD1,.,TRBJ2-5,TGTGCCAGCAGCCCCCCGGGACAGGGCCAAGAGACCCAGTACTTC,CASSPPGQGQETQYF
TRBV14,TRBD2,.,TRBJ2-1,TGTGCCAGCAGCCAAACTAGCGGGAGTTACAATGAGCAGTTCTTC,CASSQTSGSYNEQFF